The table lists the clone carrying this T cell receptor beta chain with a few counts. What was amplified from RNA transcripts were TCR beta CDR3 regions. RT-PCR in the first round (using the HTBI primer set) targeted the TCR CDR3. TCRdb independently ran MiXCR on the multiplex PCR reads; one entry per CDR3 protein. Of about 200,000 distinct CDR3 sequences listed, 15% to 20% were seen once; the top ten hold 44%. These data originate in a study of T cells in Graves' hyperthyroidism and ophthalmopathy. The germline gives CDR1 SNHLY, CDR2 FYNNEI. CDR3 size: 11 residues. Trimming took 5 bases from V and 6 from J, leaving 7 bases between them. Hyperthyroidism, newly diagnosed and lasting under 2 months, affected patients aged 18 to 65.

The receptor was derived from a man aged 40-55 years with Graves' hyperthyroidism. The J gene is TRBJ1-2, the V gene TRBV2, with D unclear. Source material: blood. DNA of the CDR3: TGTGCCAGCAGTTCACGCGATGGCTACACCTTC. Residues: CASSSRDGYTF.